A single T cell receptor (beta chain) is shown here with its context. What it binds is unknown. The CDR3 consists of 16 residues. CDR1 MDHEN and CDR2 SYDVKM come from the germline V gene. V gave up 3 bases and J gave up 4 bases; unmatched junction bases: 8. TCRdb keeps only in-frame clones here, not all; method: immunoSEQ multiplex PCR. The sample lists approximately 2,000,000 clones; roughly 92% were seen once. The data were taken from a study of shared clonotypes between healthy human individuals. Study overall: Per donor, three plates held CD4 naive cells, three held CD4 memory, two held CD8 naive and one held CD8 memory.

Donors comprised only Caucasian adults living in Nashville, Tennessee. Broader study findings: Larger richness was generally estimated for naive than memory subsets.

This clonotype was sampled from a man aged 18-30 years in good health. Some clones in this sample may be carry-over from other donors' samples. Sequenced: naive CD4+ T cells from PBMCs. The subset here: CD45RA+ positively selected. The rearrangement links TRBV28 to TRBJ1-5; 8 nucleotides align to TRBD1. CDR3 sequence: CASSFISGGENQPQHF. CDR3 DNA: TGTGCCAGCAGTTTCATATCAGGGGGCGAGAATCAGCCCCAGCATTTT.